Listed here is a single T cell receptor beta chain. Germline assignment: CDR1 SGHRS and CDR2 YFSETQ. CDR3 size: 14 residues. The V gene lost 3 bases and the J gene lost 3 bases, with 13 bases spanning the gap. This entry comes from a study of cytomegalovirus exposure and HLA in healthy donors. PCR employed 60 Vbeta and 13 Jbeta primers. Study processing details: About 88 million unique TCR beta chains, 9.5 million to 11 million of them shared, were counted by a later analysis. TCRdb keeps only in-frame clones here, not all; method: immunoSEQ multiplex PCR. For V, J and clone size, that table is used; D and trimming come from the DNA. Among 85,000 to 95,000 clones, around three quarters were seen once, and the ten largest hold roughly 4.8%.

The sample was PBMCs. This clonotype was sampled from a man aged 30 to 45 in good health and CMV-seropositive. The rearrangement uses TRBV5-1 and TRBJ2-7, with D perhaps matching TRBD2 (5 bases). Here the CDR3 reads CASSSDYNYYEQYF. The CDR3 region has the DNA TGCGCCAGCAGCTCCGACTACAACTACTACGAGCAGTACTTC.